One sample yielded the 32 T cell receptor beta chains listed below, sequenced in a study of shared clonotypes between healthy human individuals. Repertoires were generated with immunoSEQ multiplex PCR, while TCRdb's copy carries only in-frame clones and drops some. Of about 560,000 clones in the sample, around 80% are singletons; the top ten hold 12%. The sequenced material came from PBMCs. All receptors derive from a woman aged 40-49 years in good health. Some clones in this sample may be carry-over from other donors' samples.

The chain links TRBV6-5 to TRBJ2-1; TRBD2 aligns across 10 bases. The germline gives CDR1 MNHEY, CDR2 SVGAGI. V shed 0 bases, J shed 5 bases, and the junction held 4 bases outside the gene matches. The CDR3 is made up of 16 amino acids. CDR3 DNA sequence: TGTGCCAGCAGTTACTCAAGGCTAGCGGGAGACAATGAGCAGTTCTTC. It is translated as CASSYSRLAGDNEQFF.

This clone was seen ten or more times. A read error may be the cause here, since a much bigger clone is one base away. Other DNA sequences in this sample translate to the same CDR3. The gene calls are TRBV30 and TRBJ1-5, with no clear D. The CDR3 has 13 amino acids. Germline V gene lookup returns CDR1 GTSNPN and CDR2 SVGIG (reference sequence). V was cut by 0 bases and J by 7 bases, with 10 bases left in between. The CDR3 is CAWSVLGDQPQHF. CDR3 in DNA: TGTGCCTGGAGTGTACTTGGTGACCAGCCCCAGCATTTT. Supplemented by reference TRBV30 and TRBJ1-5, the full variable domain reads SQTIHQWPATLVQPVGSPLSLECTVEGTSNPNLYWYRQAAGRGLQLLFYSVGIGQISSEVPQNLSASRPQDRQFILSSKKLLLSDSGFYLCAWSVLGDQPQHFGDGTRLSIL.

Written as DNA, the CDR3 is TGTGCCAGCAGTCACGACAGGGGCTACGAGCAGTACTTC. Protein product: CASSHDRGYEQYF. V gene TRBV27 combines with J gene TRBJ2-7; 8 bases agree with TRBD1. V was clipped by 5 bases and J by 3 bases; unmatched bases: 3. There are 13 residues in the CDR3. Germline V gene data show CDR1 as MNHEY and CDR2 as SMNVEV (reference sequence).

This chain uses TRBV27 with TRBJ1-5; D gene uncertain. Germline V gene sequence: CDR1 MNHEY, CDR2 SMNVEV (reference sequence). The CDR3 sequence is 12 residues long. Trimming took 5 bases from V and 9 from J, leaving 11 bases between them. The CDR3 spells CASSPTVGPQHF. CDR3 DNA: TGTGCCAGCAGTCCCACGGTTGGGCCCCAGCATTTT.

CDR3: CASSPEGAQPQHF. In DNA form, the CDR3 reads TGTGCCAGCAGCCCAGAGGGGGCTCAGCCCCAGCATTTT. The chain links TRBV7-3 to TRBJ1-5, with TRBD1 matching over 7 bases. The ends lost 5 bases at V and 6 bases at J; junction bases unmatched: 4. The CDR3 is 13 amino acids. Germline V gene lookup returns CDR1 SGHTA and CDR2 FQGTGA.

The chain recombines TRBV5-1 with TRBJ2-1; D perhaps matches TRBD2 (6 bases). The CDR3 totals 16 residues. V was pared by 1 base and J by 0 bases, with 11 bases between. CDR1 is SGHRS and CDR2 is YFSETQ in the germline V gene. The CDR3 sequence is CASSLSGAGSYNEQFF. As DNA, the CDR3 is TGCGCCAGCAGCTTGTCGGGAGCGGGCTCCTACAATGAGCAGTTCTTC.

The chain has TRBV4-1 and TRBJ1-4; D gene uncertain. Looked up from germline, CDR1 is MGHRA and CDR2 is YSYEKL. Trimming took off 1 base at V and 1 base at J, with 16 bases between the two ends. The CDR3 spans 18 residues. The CDR3 loop is CASSQAKPRGVTNEKLFF. The CDR3 DNA sequence: TGCGCCAGCAGCCAAGCAAAGCCGCGGGGAGTAACTAATGAAAAACTGTTTTTT.

This chain links TRBV2 with TRBJ2-7; D gene ambiguous. CDR1 and CDR2 (germline): SNHLY, FYNNEI. Trimming pared 6 bases from V and 11 bases from J, leaving 17 bases between. The CDR3 has 12 amino acids. The CDR3 DNA reads TGTGCCAGCAGCCCGGGTGTATTTGTGGAGTACTTC. It specifies CASSPGVFVEYF.

The chain couples TRBV30 to TRBJ1-5; D is ambiguous. There are 13 residues in the CDR3. V gave up 2 bases and J gave up 3 bases, with 8 bases separating them. Germline CDR1 GTSNPN, CDR2 SVGIG (reference sequence). The CDR3 protein is CAWSLDDNQPQHF. In nucleotides, the CDR3 is TGTGCCTGGAGTCTGGACGACAATCAGCCCCAGCATTTT.

This clone was found many times. The sample holds other DNA sequences that translate to the same CDR3. The chain combines TRBV7-2 with TRBJ1-4, with D tentatively TRBD1 (5 bases). V dropped 5 bases and J dropped 7 bases, with 14 bases sitting between them. This CDR3 is 14 amino acids long. Germline values: CDR1 SGHTA, CDR2 FQGNSA. CDR3 sequence reads: CASSPQRGGEKLFF. CDR3 DNA sequence: TGTGCCAGCAGCCCGCAGAGGGGTGGTGAAAAACTGTTTTTT.

The rearrangement joins TRBV30 to TRBJ2-5; a possible D gene is TRBD2 (5 bases). Deletions cut 5 bases from V and 2 bases from J, with 12 bases between. The CDR3 is made up of 13 amino acids. Germline lookup yields CDR1 GTSNPN and CDR2 SVGIG (reference sequence). The CDR3 loop reads CAWGRGNQETQYF. The CDR3 bases are TGTGCCTGGGGCCGGGGTAATCAAGAGACCCAGTACTTC.

With regard to this clone: A much larger clone differs by one base, so this may be a read error. Other DNA sequences in the sample encode the same CDR3. CDR3 in DNA: TGTGCCAGCAGTCCGAACACAGATACGCAGTATTTT. The encoded protein is CASSPNTDTQYF. The V gene is TRBV27, the J gene TRBJ2-3; D is unresolved. Trimming left V 5 bases short and J 2 bases short, with 5 bases between. This CDR3 is built from 12 residues. Germline loops: CDR1 MNHEY, CDR2 SMNVEV (reference sequence).

V usage is TRBV6-5 and J usage is TRBJ1-2; weak D call: TRBD1 (6 bases). The CDR3 loop spans 14 amino acids. Trimming left V 5 bases short and J 4 bases short, with 14 bases between. Germline CDR1 is MNHEY and CDR2 is SVGAGI. The CDR3 DNA reads TGTGCCAGCAGTCCTACACAGGGATTCTATGGCTACACCTTC. Translating it yields CASSPTQGFYGYTF.

The V and J genes are TRBV5-6 and TRBJ2-1; D gene uncertain. Trimming removed 7 bases at V and 4 bases at J, with 18 bases between. This CDR3 contains 15 residues. Per germline, CDR1 SGHDT and CDR2 YYEEEE. DNA of the CDR3: TGTGCCAGCGCCCGTAACCCGCAACTATACAATGAGCAGTTCTTC. It is translated as CASARNPQLYNEQFF.

CDR3 protein: CASSLGDRGGYGYTF. CDR3 bases: TGCGCCAGCAGCTTGGGAGACAGGGGCGGCTATGGCTACACCTTC. The V call is TRBV5-1, the J call TRBJ1-2, with TRBD1 identical over 8 bases. The length of the CDR3 is 15 residues. V was pared by 0 bases and J by 4 bases, with 5 bases of the junction left unmatched. Germline-derived CDR1 and CDR2 are SGHRS and YFSETQ.

In its sample, this clone was seen once. Other DNA sequences of this sample code for an identical CDR3. This chain links TRBV30 with TRBJ2-7, with 7 bases aligning to TRBD2. Germline values: CDR1 GTSNPN, CDR2 SVGIG (reference sequence). J gave up 4 bases and V 8 bases, and 8 bases lay outside the gene matches. The CDR3 covers 12 residues. CDR3 nucleotides: TGTGCCAGCCGGGGGGTCGGGTACGAGCAGTACTTC. Translating gives CASRGVGYEQYF.

There are many counts of this clone. The chain uses TRBV5-1 and TRBJ2-1, with D hard to call. CDR1 is SGHRS and CDR2 is YFSETQ in the germline V gene. This CDR3 spans 16 amino acids. With 0 bases removed from V and 0 bases from J, the gap between germline ends came to 10 bases. CDR3 loop: CASSLDVKSSYNEQFF. The CDR3 coding sequence is TGCGCCAGCAGCTTGGATGTGAAGAGCTCCTACAATGAGCAGTTCTTC.

The gene calls are TRBV6-1 and TRBJ1-1; D not certain. V lost 4 bases and J lost 11, with 14 bases in between. This CDR3 is 12 amino acids long. Germline V gives CDR1 MNHNS, CDR2 SASEGT. CDR3 nucleotides: TGTGCCAGCAGTGGTTATGGAGATGAGGCTTTCTTT. This gives the protein CASSGYGDEAFF.

The rearrangement joins TRBV10-1 to TRBJ2-7, with TRBD2 identical over 9 bases. The CDR3 loop spans 13 amino acids. Germline V gene data show CDR1 as WNHNN and CDR2 as SYGVQD (reference sequence). V trimming: 8 bases; J trimming: 2 bases; junction bases outside the gene matches: 4. DNA for the CDR3: TGCGCCAGCTCGACTAGCGGAACCTACGAGCAGTACTTC. Its protein product is CASSTSGTYEQYF.

The table lists this clone with a count of one. The rearrangement uses TRBV4-3 and TRBJ1-2; weak D call: TRBD1 (5 bases). Germline CDR1 and CDR2: LGHNA and YSLEER. Trimming removed 0 bases from V and 0 bases from J, with 11 bases in between. This CDR3 comprises 16 residues. The DNA of the CDR3 is TGCGCCAGCAGCCAAGATCTAGGGGCAGCTAACTATGGCTACACCTTC. This encodes CASSQDLGAANYGYTF.

The chain carries TRBV27 and TRBJ1-4; TRBD1 aligns across 9 bases. The CDR3 totals 14 residues. The germline V gene encodes CDR1 MNHEY and CDR2 SMNVEV (reference sequence). Trimming took 10 bases from V and 5 from J; bases not matched to a gene: 8. This CDR3 reads CATRAGTGNEKLFF. CDR3 DNA sequence: TGTGCCACCAGGGCGGGGACAGGGAATGAAAAACTGTTTTTT.

A remark on this clone: A single base is all that separates this from a far larger clone, so a read error is likely. This rearrangement joins TRBV30 to TRBJ2-2; D not resolved. Germline values: CDR1 GTSNPN, CDR2 SVGIG (reference sequence). The CDR3 loop spans 13 amino acids. The V gene lost 1 base and the J gene lost 5 bases, with 8 bases spanning the gap. This chain's CDR3 is CAWSAWGTGELFF. The CDR3 region has the DNA TGTGCCTGGAGTGCTTGGGGTACCGGGGAGCTGTTTTTT.

This chain uses TRBV18 with TRBJ2-1; D might be TRBD2 (6 bases). The length of the CDR3 is 15 residues. Germline loops: CDR1 KGHSH, CDR2 LQKENI. Trimming removed 2 bases at V and 5 bases at J, with 13 bases between. The CDR3 bases are TGTGCCAGCTCACCAGACGGGAGCTCTGACAATGAGCAGTTCTTC. It specifies CASSPDGSSDNEQFF.

V gene TRBV5-1 combines with J gene TRBJ1-1, with D perhaps TRBD1 (5 bases). Germline V gives CDR1 SGHRS, CDR2 YFSETQ. CDR3 length: 14 amino acids. Trimming shortened V by 0 bases and J by 4 bases, and 10 bases separated the two germline ends. The CDR3 DNA reads TGCGCCAGCAGCTTGGGTCCAGGGTCCACTGAAGCTTTCTTT. It specifies CASSLGPGSTEAFF.

This clone was detected a few times. This chain uses TRBV2 with TRBJ1-5, with D uncertain. The CDR3 sequence is 15 residues long. CDR1 is SNHLY and CDR2 is FYNNEI in the germline V gene. The ends were cut back, 4 bases at V and 0 bases at J, with 10 bases in the middle. The CDR3 DNA follows: TGTGCCAGCAGTGTGGAAGGGCTTAGCAATCAGCCCCAGCATTTT. Translation: CASSVEGLSNQPQHF. The full variable domain, with the rest looked up from reference TRBV2 and TRBJ1-5, is EPEVTQTPSHQVTQMGQEVILRCVPISNHLYFYWYRQILGQKVEFLVSFYNNEISEKSEIFDDQFSVERPDGSNFTLKIRSTKLEDSAMYFCASSVEGLSNQPQHFGDGTRLSIL.

The V call is TRBV4-1, the J call TRBJ2-3; 9 nucleotides match TRBD2. Germline CDR1 MGHRA, CDR2 YSYEKL. This CDR3 contains 17 residues. The V segment lost 4 bases and the J segment 2 bases; nucleotides outside the gene matches: 10. The CDR3 here is CASSPRLAEGITDTQYF. CDR3 DNA sequence: TGCGCCAGCAGCCCTCGACTAGCGGAGGGGATCACAGATACGCAGTATTTT.

This rearrangement joins TRBV2 to TRBJ1-5, with 7 bases aligning to TRBD1. The CDR3 has 14 amino acids. V lost 5 bases to trimming and J lost 1 base; unmatched junction nucleotides: 2. Germline V gene data show CDR1 as SNHLY and CDR2 as FYNNEI. The CDR3 DNA reads as TGTGCCAGCAGTCGACAGGGAAGCAATCAGCCCCAGCATTTT. This encodes CASSRQGSNQPQHF.

The chain recombines TRBV10-3 with TRBJ1-5; no clear D gene. V was shortened by 10 bases and J by 1 base, with 14 bases between the two germline ends. The CDR3 extends over 14 amino acids. Per germline, CDR1 ENHRY and CDR2 SYGVKD. The CDR3 DNA follows: TGTGCCACCGAAGCGACGGTAAGCAATCAGCCCCAGCATTTT. Its translation is CATEATVSNQPQHF.

The chain employs TRBV5-6 and TRBJ1-3; D is possibly TRBD1 (5 bases). Germline V gene sequence: CDR1 SGHDT, CDR2 YYEEEE. CDR3 length: 13 amino acids. The V end lost 3 bases, the J end lost 4 bases, and 8 bases lay between the germline ends. CDR3 bases: TGTGCCAGCAGCTGGGGACCGGGAAACACCATATATTTT. This codes for CASSWGPGNTIYF.

The chain joins TRBV19 to TRBJ1-5, with TRBD1 matching 9 bases. The CDR3 runs 13 residues. Germline V gene data show CDR1 as LNHDA and CDR2 as SQIVND (reference sequence). Trimming at V came to 11 bases and at J to 4 bases, leaving 6 bases not matched to a gene. DNA for the CDR3: TGTGCCGCGACGGGACAGGGTAATCAGCCCCAGCATTTT. It codes for CAATGQGNQPQHF.

J is TRBJ2-3 and V is TRBV5-6, with no clear D. CDR3 length: 15 amino acids. From germline, CDR1 is SGHDT and CDR2 YYEEEE. Trimming shortened V by 1 base and J by 4 bases, and 13 bases separated the two germline ends. The CDR3 here is CASSLTPLLADTQYF. The CDR3 DNA is TGTGCCAGCAGCTTGACCCCCTTATTGGCAGATACGCAGTATTTT.

V is TRBV5-6 and J is TRBJ2-3; D unclear. The V gene's germline CDR1 is SGHDT and CDR2 YYEEEE. The CDR3 extends over 15 amino acids. Trimming took off 1 base at V and 1 base at J, with 10 bases between the two ends. The CDR3 nucleotides read TGTGCCAGCAGCTTGCTTGCAATCGGCACAGATACGCAGTATTTT. It translates to CASSLLAIGTDTQYF.